This TCR beta chain appears in the sequencing data of a study of monozygotic twins with cystic fibrosis. In the study overall: With about 15 PCR cycles, barcoded libraries came from 3 to 3.5 micrograms of fragmented DNA.

Produced via immunoSEQ multiplex PCR; TCRdb's table is partial and in-frame only. This sample carries about 26,000 clones, about nine tenths of them seen once, and the ten largest clones take approximately 0.5%. The CDR3 runs to 13 residues. Germline assignment: CDR1 MNHEY and CDR2 SVGAGI. Trimming cost V 2 bases and J 3 bases, with 8 bases left between them. General observations from the study: The repertoire was suggested to be naive-dominated, clonality median about 0.0094. Monozygotic CF twin pairs shared significantly more nucleotide-identical clonotypes than unrelated CF individuals did. In 13 of 16 pairs, V gene usage was closest to the co-twin's.

This clone was counted a single time. Its matching antigen is unknown. The source of this sequence is a girl aged 2 to 10 with cystic fibrosis. The chain uses TRBV6-5 and TRBJ2-7; D gene unclear. Sequencing used blood. CDR3 amino acids: CASSYPPHYEQYF. CDR3 sequence (DNA): TGTGCCAGCAGTTACCCTCCCCACTACGAGCAGTACTTC.